This TCR beta chain originates from a study of cytomegalovirus exposure and HLA in healthy donors. Looking at the study overall: In terms of ancestry, the Caucasian-associated cluster contained about four fifths of the approximately 400 genotyped donors.

V was clipped by 3 bases and J by 1 base, with 6 bases between them. In germline, CDR1 is KGHSH, CDR2 LQKENI. CDR3 size: 13 residues. The study's findings and limits: Common viral pathogens were later found to be apparently linked to several of the most significant clusters. In an earlier analysis, most TCR beta V segments were productive about 87% or about 30% of the time.

Of note for this clone: Antigen: not known.

The PCR ran on 60 Vbeta and 13 Jbeta primers. Some clones are missing from TCRdb's copy, which holds only in-frame ones; the method was immunoSEQ multiplex PCR. Here the sample spans around 130,000 clones, roughly three quarters being singletons. This sequence was found in a woman aged 55-75 years in good health and CMV-seronegative. Source material: PBMCs. The chain employs TRBV18 and TRBJ1-1; D is perhaps TRBD1 (6 bases). The chain's CDR3 is CASSPTGNTEAFF. The DNA for the CDR3 is TGTGCCAGCTCACCGACAGGGAACACTGAAGCTTTCTTT.